A selection of T cell receptor beta chains follows, all from one sample in a study of cytotoxic CD8 clonotypes in ibrutinib-treated CLL. Using immunoSEQ multiplex PCR, the repertoire was profiled, and TCRdb retains in-frame clones only, with some absent. The sample yields over 150,000 clones, over 65% seen once. The sample here was PBMCs, taken after 12 months of ibrutinib treatment. All receptors derive from a human donor with chronic lymphocytic leukemia. Both conserved end residues are part of each CDR3. A D gene is named only where the DNA matches it firmly. Some rows have no size entry. The others give once, few or many, or a class for an expanded clone.

TRBV7-3	TRBJ1-5	.	TRBD1	CASSIDRGQPQHF	TGTGCCAGCAGCATAGACAGGGGTCAGCCCCAGCATTTT
TRBV28	TRBJ1-4	once	.	CASTPAGKRSNEKLFF	TGTGCCAGCACCCCCGCGGGGAAAAGATCTAATGAAAAACTGTTTTTT
TRBV5-4	TRBJ1-2	.	.	CASGAGLPVGGYTF	TGTGCCAGCGGGGCGGGACTGCCTGTGGGGGGCTACACCTTC
TRBV7-3	TRBJ1-1	.	.	CASSLATGGEAFF	TGTGCCAGCAGCTTAGCGACCGGGGGAGAAGCTTTCTTT
TRBV7-3	TRBJ2-2	once	.	CASSPRGSNTGELFF	TGTGCCAGCAGCCCACGGGGTTCGAACACCGGGGAGCTGTTTTTT
TRBV14	TRBJ2-4	few	TRBD2	CASSQQRGVQYF	TGTGCCAGCAGCCAGCAGCGGGGGGTTCAGTACTTC
TRBV7-8	TRBJ2-7	.	.	CASSPFPTESSYEQYF	TGTGCCAGCAGCCCCTTTCCGACCGAGAGCTCCTACGAGCAGTACTTC
TRBV9	TRBJ2-1	.	TRBD2	CASSVGTSGDEQFF	TGTGCCAGCAGCGTGGGGACTAGCGGCGATGAGCAGTTCTTC
TRBV5-1	TRBJ1-2	once	.	CASSSGDSTGLYGYTF	TGCGCCAGCAGCTCGGGGGATAGCACAGGTCTATATGGCTACACCTTC
TRBV18	TRBJ1-2	.	.	CASSPEQRSNYGYTF	TGTGCCAGCTCACCTGAACAGAGATCGAACTATGGCTACACCTTC
TRBV29-1	TRBJ2-1	many	TRBD2	CSVEGVAGDEQFF	TGCAGCGTTGAAGGGGTAGCGGGGGATGAGCAGTTCTTC
TRBV15	TRBJ2-7	.	.	CATSRAGLSSYEQYF	TGTGCCACCAGCAGAGCCGGGTTAAGCTCCTACGAGCAGTACTTC
TRBV28	TRBJ2-3	.	.	CASSLPGTQYF	TGTGCCAGCAGTTTACCCGGTACGCAGTATTTT
TRBV21-1	TRBJ2-1	.	.	CASTPRAGGEQFF	TGTGCCAGCACCCCTCGGGCGGGAGGCGAGCAGTTCTTC
TRBV2	TRBJ2-1	.	TRBD2	CASSEGSSGRPVKEQFF	TGTGCCAGCAGTGAAGGTTCGAGCGGGAGGCCGGTTAAGGAGCAGTTCTTC
TRBV5-4	TRBJ1-2	.	.	CASSYWGGGLNGYTF	TGTGCCAGCAGCTATTGGGGTGGGGGCCTGAATGGCTACACCTTC
TRBV30	TRBJ1-6	.	TRBD1	CAWSQGQVYNSPLHF	TGTGCCTGGAGTCAGGGACAGGTCTATAATTCACCCCTCCACTTT
TRBV9	TRBJ2-7	once	TRBD2	CASSVPPRGGTYEQYF	TGTGCCAGCAGCGTCCCGCCCCGCGGGGGGACCTACGAGCAGTACTTC
TRBV6-5	TRBJ1-1	.	.	CASSYSGQGKNTEAFF	TGTGCCAGCAGTTACTCGGGGCAGGGGAAGAACACTGAAGCTTTCTTT
TRBV7-2	TRBJ2-3	.	.	CASSLGDFKADTQYF	TGTGCCAGCAGCTTAGGGGACTTTAAGGCGGATACGCAGTATTTT
TRBV5-1	TRBJ2-1	.	.	CASRGGVSSYNEQFF	TGCGCCAGCCGAGGGGGAGTTAGCTCCTACAATGAGCAGTTCTTC
TRBV14	TRBJ2-5	.	.	CASSQGARSETQYF	TGTGCCAGCAGCCAGGGGGCTAGGTCAGAGACCCAGTACTTC
TRBV5-1	TRBJ2-5	.	.	CASSLVGETQYF	TGCGCCAGCAGCTTGGTCGGGGAGACCCAGTACTTC
TRBV30	TRBJ2-6	.	.	CAWSVGLGSGANVLTF	TGTGCCTGGAGTGTAGGACTTGGCTCTGGGGCCAACGTCCTGACTTTC
TRBV10-3	TRBJ1-2	.	TRBD1	CAISESIVQGDGYTF	TGTGCCATCAGTGAGTCGATCGTTCAGGGGGATGGCTACACCTTC
TRBV5-1	TRBJ2-7	once	TRBD2	CASSLDAGGYEQYF	TGCGCCAGCAGCTTGGACGCGGGGGGCTACGAGCAGTACTTC
TRBV6-1	TRBJ2-7	.	.	CASRWVLDEQYF	TGTGCCAGCAGATGGGTTCTGGACGAGCAGTACTTC
TRBV5-4	TRBJ2-7	.	.	CASSPTQSPYEQYF	TGTGCCAGCAGCCCTACTCAATCCCCCTACGAGCAGTACTTC
TRBV5-1	TRBJ2-1	.	.	CASSLGSENEQFF	TGCGCCAGCAGCTTGGGGTCGGAGAATGAGCAGTTCTTC
TRBV28	TRBJ2-1	.	.	CASSLWDRGGARRFF	TGTGCCAGCAGTTTATGGGATCGTGGAGGGGCCCGGCGGTTCTTC
TRBV4-1	TRBJ1-5	.	.	CASSQDNSRENQPQHF	TGCGCCAGCAGCCAAGATAATAGCAGGGAAAATCAGCCCCAGCATTTT
TRBV7-6	TRBJ2-2	.	TRBD2	CASSLAQASGRGTGELFF	TGTGCCAGCAGCTTAGCGCAGGCTAGCGGGAGGGGCACCGGGGAGCTGTTTTTT
TRBV7-5	TRBJ1-2	.	.	CVRSLVSYGVPSYGYTF	TGTGTCAGAAGCTTAGTAAGTTATGGGGTGCCGAGCTATGGCTACACCTTC
TRBV5-1	TRBJ2-7	.	.	CASSLGTASYEQYF	TGCGCCAGCAGCTTGGGGACAGCGTCCTACGAGCAGTACTTC
TRBV19	TRBJ1-5	once	.	CASQVSPNQPQHF	TGTGCCAGTCAAGTTAGTCCAAATCAGCCCCAGCATTTT
TRBV28	TRBJ2-7	once	.	CASSPIPVLEARTYEQYF	TGTGCCAGCAGTCCCATTCCGGTACTCGAGGCCCGAACCTACGAGCAGTACTTC
TRBV5-1	TRBJ2-6	.	.	CASSPIPKGVGANVLTF	TGCGCCAGCAGCCCGATCCCCAAGGGGGTTGGGGCCAACGTCCTGACTTTC
TRBV4-3	TRBJ2-3	.	.	CASSQVWGSTDTQYF	TGCGCCAGCAGCCAAGTATGGGGTAGCACAGATACGCAGTATTTT
TRBV27	TRBJ2-1	.	TRBD2	CASSLAGGPTPQAFF	TGTGCCAGCAGTTTAGCGGGAGGGCCGACCCCTCAGGCGTTCTTC
TRBV19	TRBJ1-2	.	.	CASSIEENYGYTF	TGTGCCAGTAGTATCGAAGAAAACTATGGCTACACCTTC
TRBV6-6	TRBJ2-2	.	TRBD1	CASKSAGGTGELFF	TGTGCCAGCAAATCGGCAGGGGGAACCGGGGAGCTGTTTTTT
TRBV12-5	TRBJ1-4	.	.	CASGLVVSTRSGRRGPTNEKLFF	TGTGCTAGTGGTTTGGTAGTTTCAACCCGGTCGGGCAGGCGGGGTCCAACTAATGAAAAACTGTTTTTT
TRBV30	TRBJ2-5	.	TRBD2	CAWSVSGGEETQYF	TGTGCCTGGAGTGTTAGCGGGGGGGAAGAGACCCAGTACTTC
TRBV4-1	TRBJ1-2	.	.	CASRLDREDGYTF	TGCGCCAGCAGGCTCGACAGAGAGGATGGCTACACCTTC
TRBV9	TRBJ2-3	.	.	CASSVAAGATDTQYF	TGTGCCAGCAGCGTAGCCGCCGGGGCCACAGATACGCAGTATTTT